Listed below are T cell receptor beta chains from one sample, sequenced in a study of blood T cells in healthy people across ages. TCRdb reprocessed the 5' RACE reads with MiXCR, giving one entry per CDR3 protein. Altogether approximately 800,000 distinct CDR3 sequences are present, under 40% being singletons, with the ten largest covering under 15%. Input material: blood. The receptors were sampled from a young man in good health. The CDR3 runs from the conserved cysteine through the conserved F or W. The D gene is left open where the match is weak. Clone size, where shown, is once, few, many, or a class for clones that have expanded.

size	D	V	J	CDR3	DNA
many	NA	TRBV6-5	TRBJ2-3	CASSYGPFSTDTQYF	TGTGCCAGCAGTTACGGCCCATTTAGCACAGATACGCAGTATTTT
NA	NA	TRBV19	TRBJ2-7	CASSPSTDSYEQYF	TGTGCCAGTTCTCCCTCGACAGACTCCTACGAACAGTACTTC
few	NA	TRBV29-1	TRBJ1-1	CSVRYGSLNTEAFF	TGCAGCGTTCGGTACGGTTCCCTGAACACTGAAGCTTTCTTT
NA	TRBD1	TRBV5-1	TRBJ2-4	CASSWAYRGRAKNIQYF	TGCGCCAGCAGCTGGGCCTACAGGGGGCGCGCCAAAAACATTCAGTACTTC
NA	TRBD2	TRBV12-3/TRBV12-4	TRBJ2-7	CASTNGGEQYF	TGTGCCAGCACTAACGGGGGGGAGCAGTACTTC
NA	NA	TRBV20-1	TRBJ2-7	CSASVDSTSEQYF	TGCAGTGCTAGTGTGGATTCTACCTCCGAGCAGTACTTC
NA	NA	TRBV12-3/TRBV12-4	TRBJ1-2	CASRTYREANYGYTF	TGTGCCAGCAGAACCTACAGGGAAGCTAACTATGGCTACACCTTC
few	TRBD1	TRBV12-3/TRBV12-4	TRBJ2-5	CASSRATGSETQYF	TGTGCCAGCAGCCGCGCGACAGGGTCCGAGACCCAGTACTTC
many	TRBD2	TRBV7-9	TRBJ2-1	CASSRGGAGYNEQFF	TGTGCCAGCAGCCGCGGGGGGGCTGGATACAATGAGCAGTTCTTC
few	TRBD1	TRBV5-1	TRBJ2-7	CASSLVPDRGDYEQYF	TGCGCCAGCAGCTTGGTTCCGGACAGGGGGGACTACGAGCAGTACTTC
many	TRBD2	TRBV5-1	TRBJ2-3	CATGLAGPASTDTQYF	TGCGCCACAGGACTAGCGGGGCCCGCTAGCACAGATACGCAGTATTTT
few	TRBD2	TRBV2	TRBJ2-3	CASKGLAGVTTDTQYF	TGTGCCAGCAAAGGACTAGCGGGGGTCACCACAGATACGCAGTATTTT
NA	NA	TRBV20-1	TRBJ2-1	CSASTTGGNEQFF	TGCAGTGCTAGTACGACTGGGGGCAATGAGCAGTTCTTC
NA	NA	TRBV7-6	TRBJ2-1	CASSLVGGTEQFF	TGTGCCAGCAGCTTAGTAGGTGGGACTGAGCAGTTCTTC
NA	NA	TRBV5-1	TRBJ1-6	CASSLSTVGYNSPLHF	TGCGCCAGCAGCTTGTCCACGGTCGGCTATAATTCACCCCTCCACTTT
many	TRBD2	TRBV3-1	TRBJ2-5	CASSTAGGLETQYF	TGTGCCAGCAGCACAGCGGGGGGGCTTGAGACCCAGTACTTC
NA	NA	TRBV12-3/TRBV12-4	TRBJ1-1	CASSSRGPGDTEVFF	TGTGCCAGCAGTTCCCGGGGTCCGGGAGACACTGAAGTTTTCTTT
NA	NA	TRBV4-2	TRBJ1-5	CASSQDEGPQHF	TGTGCCAGCAGCCAAGATGAAGGGCCCCAGCATTTT
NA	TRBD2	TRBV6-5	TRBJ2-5	CASSYSTLGLAGGLETQYF	TGTGCCAGCAGTTACTCGACACTCGGACTAGCGGGGGGGCTAGAGACCCAGTACTTC
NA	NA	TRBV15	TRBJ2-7	CATSRGSGPHKYF	TGTGCCACCAGCAGAGGGTCGGGGCCTCATAAGTACTTC
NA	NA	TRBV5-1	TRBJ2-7	CASSFGEPGAREQYF	TGCGCCAGCAGCTTTGGGGAGCCGGGAGCGCGGGAGCAGTACTTC
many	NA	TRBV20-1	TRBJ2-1	CSANSGDNEQFF	TGCAGTGCTAACTCCGGCGACAATGAGCAGTTCTTC
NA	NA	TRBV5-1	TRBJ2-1	CASSLGGDIFYNEQSF	TGCGCCAGCAGCTTGGGGGGGGACATCTTCTACAATGAGCAGTCCTTC
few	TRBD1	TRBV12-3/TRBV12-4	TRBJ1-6	CASRHGDRGAYNSPLHF	TGTGCCAGCAGACATGGGGACAGGGGAGCTTATAATTCACCCCTCCACTTT